This T cell receptor (beta chain) was captured by sequencing in a study of cytotoxic CD8 clonotypes in ibrutinib-treated CLL. Only in-frame clones appear in the TCRdb table, and some are missing; sequencing was by immunoSEQ multiplex PCR. The profile shows about 130,000 clones, 70% to 90% of them singletons. The CDR3 is 14 residues long. V dropped 6 bases and J dropped 4 bases, with 13 bases sitting between them. CDR1 MNHNY and CDR2 SVGAGI come from the germline V gene (reference sequence). The chain is built from TRBV6-6 and TRBJ1-3, with D uncertain. The receptor was isolated from a human donor with chronic lymphocytic leukemia. The material sequenced was PBMCs, taken after 24 months of ibrutinib treatment. The CDR3: CASSLDSAGNTIYF. CDR3 in DNA: TGTGCCAGCAGCTTGGACTCCGCAGGAAACACCATATATTTT.